This T cell receptor (beta chain) was documented in a study of cytomegalovirus exposure and HLA in healthy donors. Study-wide results and limits: Certain indistinguishable V segments, among them TRBV6-2 and TRBV6-3, were excluded.

Points on this clone: Its target is not known.

The PCR ran on 60 Vbeta and 13 Jbeta primers. Some clones are missing from TCRdb's copy, which holds only in-frame ones; the method was immunoSEQ multiplex PCR. The sample yields 140,000 to 150,000 clones, about four fifths seen once. The CDR3 spans 14 residues. The germline CDR1 and CDR2 sequences are SGHAT and FQNNGV. The J segment lost 4 bases and the V segment lost 5 bases, leaving 6 bases of the junction unmatched. The sequencing input was PBMCs. This TCR came from a man in his forties or fifties in good health and CMV-seronegative. The chain couples TRBV11-2 to TRBJ1-1; 8 bases are shared with TRBD1. The CDR3 sequence is CASSVVRGLTEAFF. The DNA for the CDR3 is TGTGCCAGCAGCGTCGTCAGGGGGCTCACTGAAGCTTTCTTT.